A single sample gave rise to the 17 T cell receptor beta chains below, sequenced in a study of cytomegalovirus exposure and HLA in healthy donors. With 60 Vbeta and 13 Jbeta primers, the PCR was carried out. Assay used: immunoSEQ multiplex PCR; TCRdb lists only in-frame clones, some missing. The sample includes about 140,000 clones, roughly 80% of them seen just once. The material sequenced was PBMCs. The source is a man in his late teens or twenties in good health and CMV-seronegative.

The chain combines TRBV5-1 with TRBJ1-1, with a weak D call TRBD1 (5 bases). V gave up 4 bases and J gave up 2 bases, with 15 bases separating them. Looked up from germline, CDR1 is SGHRS and CDR2 is YFSETQ. This CDR3 is 15 amino acids long. The DNA for the CDR3 is TGCGCCAGCAGCCCCAGGGAGGGAGGTAACACTGAAGCTTTCTTT. It is translated as CASSPREGGNTEAFF.

The chain carries TRBV4-2 and TRBJ2-2; D is uncertain. Germline CDR1 is LGHNA and CDR2 is YNFKEQ. V lost 5 bases to trimming and J lost 2 bases, with 12 bases between them. The CDR3 is 15 residues long. CDR3 loop: CASSAYEANTGELFF. The CDR3 DNA follows: TGTGCCAGCAGCGCATACGAGGCTAACACCGGGGAGCTGTTTTTT.

This clone was seen a handful of times. This chain connects TRBV10-3 to TRBJ1-1, with 7 bases identical to TRBD1. V lost 10 bases to trimming and J lost 3 bases; unmatched junction nucleotides: 11. The germline V gene has CDR1 ENHRY and CDR2 SYGVKD. The CDR3 consists of 14 residues. CDR3 DNA sequence: TGTGCCACCAAAGTCGAGACAGGGTACACTGAAGCTTTCTTT. This codes for CATKVETGYTEAFF.

The rearrangement joins TRBV19 to TRBJ1-2, with TRBD1 identical over 7 bases. CDR1 is LNHDA and CDR2 is SQIVND in the germline V gene (reference sequence). V was clipped by 4 bases and J by 0 bases; unmatched bases: 5. This CDR3 is built from 15 residues. Here the CDR3 reads CASSTGTASNYGYTF. CDR3 sequence (DNA): TGTGCCAGTAGTACCGGGACAGCCTCTAACTATGGCTACACCTTC.

V gene TRBV19 combines with J gene TRBJ1-2; possible D gene TRBD1, 5 bases. CDR3 length: 14 amino acids. V was trimmed by 7 bases and J by 4 bases, leaving 16 bases between them. Germline V gene sequence: CDR1 LNHDA, CDR2 SQIVND (reference sequence). The CDR3, as DNA: TGTGCCAGTAACGATATGGACACTATCTATGGCTACACCTTC. This translates into CASNDMDTIYGYTF.

This chain uses TRBV15 with TRBJ1-1, with a tentative D call TRBD1 (6 bases). Trimming took off 3 bases at V and 0 bases at J, with 11 bases between the two ends. CDR3 length: 15 residues. Germline-derived CDR1 and CDR2 are LNHNV and YYDKDF (reference sequence). The CDR3 bases are TGTGCCACCAGCAGGGCCGACAGGATGAACACTGAAGCTTTCTTT. Translating it yields CATSRADRMNTEAFF.

CDR3 amino acids: CASSQERGRGRGNQPQHF. The CDR3 DNA follows: TGTGCCAGCAGCCAAGAACGAGGGCGGGGTCGCGGGAACCAGCCCCAGCATTTT. V and J are TRBV4-2 and TRBJ1-5; D not certain. CDR1 and CDR2 from the germline V gene are LGHNA and YNFKEQ. V shed 0 bases and J shed 7 bases, with 22 bases lying between them. This CDR3 is built from 18 residues.

The chain links TRBV5-1 to TRBJ2-5; D remains ambiguous. CDR1 and CDR2 from the germline V gene are SGHRS and YFSETQ. The CDR3 totals 13 residues. V shed 4 bases and J shed 5 bases, with 12 bases lying between them. This chain's CDR3 is CASSLESRETQYF. The CDR3 coding sequence is TGCGCCAGCAGCCTAGAGAGTAGGGAGACCCAGTACTTC.

The chain links TRBV27 to TRBJ2-7, with TRBD2 matching over 7 bases. After removal of 1 base from V and 2 bases from J, the junction contained 2 bases not matched to a gene. In germline, CDR1 is MNHEY, CDR2 SMNVEV (reference sequence). CDR3 size: 14 residues. This CDR3 reads CASSLYRGAYEQYF. In DNA form, the CDR3 reads TGTGCCAGCAGTTTATATCGGGGGGCCTACGAGCAGTACTTC.

This clone was counted between two and nine times. The chain is built from TRBV5-1 and TRBJ2-2, with D perhaps TRBD1 (5 bases). Germline-derived CDR1 and CDR2 are SGHRS and YFSETQ. The length of the CDR3 is 14 residues. V was cut by 0 bases and J by 4 bases, with 7 bases left in between. Here the CDR3 reads CASSLVTGTGELFF. Here the CDR3 DNA reads TGCGCCAGCAGCTTGGTAACAGGCACCGGGGAGCTGTTTTTT.

The chain links TRBV25-1 to TRBJ1-3; a weak D match, TRBD1 (5 bases). The CDR3 is 16 amino acids. Germline lookup yields CDR1 MGHDK and CDR2 SYGVNS. Trimming stripped 1 base from V and 3 bases from J, with 13 bases between. In DNA form, the CDR3 reads TGTGCCAGCAGTGAATGGAACTGGGGCTATGGAAACACCATATATTTT. It codes for CASSEWNWGYGNTIYF.

V usage is TRBV20-1 and J usage is TRBJ2-5; D not certain. V lost 6 bases and J 5 bases, leaving 10 bases between the germline ends. The length of the CDR3 is 11 residues. Germline CDR1 is DFQATT and CDR2 is SNEGSKA (reference sequence). The CDR3 loop is CSARTLETQYF. The CDR3 DNA follows: TGCAGTGCGCGCACCTTGGAGACCCAGTACTTC.

V usage is TRBV18 and J usage is TRBJ2-2; a weak D match, TRBD1 (6 bases). Looked up from germline, CDR1 is KGHSH and CDR2 is LQKENI. The CDR3 sequence is 18 residues long. The V end was cut by 5 bases, the J end by 5 bases, with 24 bases between. This CDR3 reads CASSSRWTEADGTGELFF. CDR3 in DNA: TGTGCCAGCTCATCGCGCTGGACAGAGGCGGATGGAACCGGGGAGCTGTTTTTT.

This clone was seen once. The chain uses TRBV23-1 and TRBJ2-1, with 8 bases lining up with TRBD1. TRBV23-1 is noted as an ORF with a role that remains uncertain. V lost 8 bases to trimming and J lost 4 bases; unmatched junction nucleotides: 10. The CDR3 is made up of 15 amino acids. CDR3 in DNA: TGCGCCAGCCGCTGCCCGGGACAGGATTACAATGAGCAGTTCTTC. Its translation: CASRCPGQDYNEQFF.

The rearrangement joins TRBV4-1 to TRBJ2-2, with D possibly matching TRBD1 (7 bases). The germline V gene has CDR1 MGHRA and CDR2 YSYEKL. The ends were cut back, 1 base at V and 2 bases at J, with 17 bases in the middle. This CDR3 has 18 residues. The CDR3 DNA sequence: TGCGCCAGCAGCCAAGTTCCAGGGGGGATTTTAAACACCGGGGAGCTGTTTTTT. Translating it yields CASSQVPGGILNTGELFF.

CDR3 DNA sequence: TGTGCCAGCTCACAGTATAAGACAGGTCCTCAAGAGACCCAGTACTTC. It specifies CASSQYKTGPQETQYF. The chain couples TRBV18 to TRBJ2-5, with a weak D call TRBD1 (6 bases). Trimming cost V 4 bases and J 2 bases, with 17 bases left between them. The germline gives CDR1 KGHSH, CDR2 LQKENI. The length of the CDR3 is 16 residues.

The chain joins TRBV19 to TRBJ1-4; no clear D. The CDR3 spans 13 residues. CDR1 and CDR2 (germline): LNHDA, SQIVND (reference sequence). V lost 8 bases, J lost 10 bases, and 17 bases lay in between. CDR3 amino acids: CASLRPPMGKLFF. The CDR3 region has the DNA TGTGCCAGTCTCAGGCCCCCTATGGGAAAACTGTTTTTT.